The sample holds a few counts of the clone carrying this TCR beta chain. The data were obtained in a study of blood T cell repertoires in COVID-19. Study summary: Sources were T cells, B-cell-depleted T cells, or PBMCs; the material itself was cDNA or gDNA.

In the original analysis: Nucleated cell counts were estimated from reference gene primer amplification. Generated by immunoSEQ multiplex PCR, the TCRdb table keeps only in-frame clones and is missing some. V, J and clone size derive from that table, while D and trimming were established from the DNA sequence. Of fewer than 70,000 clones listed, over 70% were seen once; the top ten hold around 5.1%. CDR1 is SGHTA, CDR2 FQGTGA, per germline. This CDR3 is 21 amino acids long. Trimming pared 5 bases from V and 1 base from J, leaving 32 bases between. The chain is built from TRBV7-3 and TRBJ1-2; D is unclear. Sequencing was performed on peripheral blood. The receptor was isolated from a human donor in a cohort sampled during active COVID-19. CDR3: CASSPDPAAPPHQLSNYGYTF. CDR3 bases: TGTGCCAGCAGCCCTGACCCTGCGGCTCCACCTCATCAATTGAGTAACTATGGCTACACCTTC.